The 9 T cell receptor beta chains listed next were all sequenced from one sample in a study of T cell responses to AZD1222 COVID-19 vaccine. Only in-frame clones appear in the TCRdb table, and some are missing; sequencing was by immunoSEQ multiplex PCR. The sample has about 130,000 clones; approximately 95% are singletons. This specimen was peripheral blood, taken 28 days after the second AZD1222 dose. These receptors all come from an adult who received the AZD1222 COVID-19 vaccine.

This chain connects TRBV5-1 to TRBJ2-5; 11 positions match TRBD1. This CDR3 spans 15 amino acids. Unmatched junction bases numbered 3, after V lost 4 bases and J lost 1 base. Germline V gene sequence: CDR1 SGHRS, CDR2 YFSETQ. CDR3 loop: CASSTGTGGQETQYF. CDR3 DNA: TGCGCCAGCAGCACCGGGACAGGGGGCCAAGAGACCCAGTACTTC.

The rearrangement links TRBV15 to TRBJ1-2, with D perhaps matching TRBD1 (5 bases). Germline loops: CDR1 LNHNV, CDR2 YYDKDF (reference sequence). This CDR3 has 13 residues. Trimming cost V 5 bases and J 6 bases, with 13 bases left between them. CDR3 in DNA: TGTGCCACCAGCGGGGGAGGGAGGGATGGCTACACCTTC. Residues: CATSGGGRDGYTF.

CDR3 nucleotide sequence: TGTGCCAGCAGGCCAACTAGCGCCCGGGGATTCGAGCAGTACTTC. Translating it yields CASRPTSARGFEQYF. This chain joins TRBV7-2 and TRBJ2-7; 7 bases map to TRBD2. The CDR3 is 15 amino acids. Germline trimming cut 6 bases from V and 6 bases from J; bases unmatched to any gene: 14. Germline assignment: CDR1 SGHTA and CDR2 FQGNSA.

CDR3 amino acids: CASTLTGFYEQYF. Here the CDR3 DNA reads TGTGCCAGCACCTTGACAGGGTTTTACGAGCAGTACTTC. The V and J genes are TRBV12-3 or TRBV12-4 and TRBJ2-7; 7 nucleotides agree with TRBD1. V lost 7 bases to trimming and J lost 4 bases; unmatched junction nucleotides: 7. The CDR3 is 13 residues long.

This CDR3 reads CAWLSGGGEKLFF. The CDR3 bases are TGTGCCTGGCTTAGCGGAGGTGGTGAAAAACTGTTTTTT. The rearrangement links TRBV30 to TRBJ1-4; D is undetermined. CDR1 and CDR2 from the germline V gene are GTSNPN and SVGIG (reference sequence). This CDR3 contains 13 residues. V lost 5 bases and J lost 7, with 14 bases in between.

The chain recombines TRBV7-9 with TRBJ1-4, with TRBD1 as a possible D gene (5 bases). CDR3 length: 14 amino acids. Germline V CDR1 and CDR2: SEHNR, FQNEAQ (reference sequence). V was pared by 3 bases and J by 8 bases, with 13 bases between. CDR3 protein: CASSLRGIQEKLFF. The CDR3 bases are TGTGCCAGCAGCTTGAGGGGAATACAAGAAAAACTGTTTTTT.

The chain recombines TRBV5-1 with TRBJ2-5; D might be TRBD1 or TRBD2, each matching 5 bases. This CDR3 spans 14 amino acids. V was clipped by 1 base and J by 0 bases, with 7 bases between them. Germline-derived CDR1 and CDR2 are SGHRS and YFSETQ. CDR3 DNA sequence: TGCGCCAGCAGCTTGCGGGGCAACCAAGAGACCCAGTACTTC. Translating it yields CASSLRGNQETQYF.

The genes are TRBV4-1 and TRBJ1-1, with D perhaps matching TRBD1 (6 bases). Per the germline V gene, CDR1 is MGHRA and CDR2 is YSYEKL. The CDR3 is 15 amino acids. Trimming took off 0 bases at V and 11 bases at J, with 19 bases between the two ends. The chain's CDR3 is CASSQELNQGLMAFF. The DNA of the CDR3 is TGCGCCAGCAGCCAAGAACTGAATCAGGGGCTAATGGCTTTCTTT.

The chain links TRBV19 to TRBJ1-3; no firm D call. Germline V CDR1 and CDR2: LNHDA, SQIVND (reference sequence). There are 15 residues in the CDR3. The V end lost 5 bases, the J end lost 0 bases, and 11 bases lay between the germline ends. The DNA of the CDR3 is TGTGCCAGTAGTCTCACGGCAAACTCTGGAAACACCATATATTTT. Its translation is CASSLTANSGNTIYF.